These 25 T cell receptor beta chains share one sample of origin, sequenced in a study of relationships among human T cell subsets. TCR alpha and beta CDR3s were amplified from mRNA by semiquantitative ARM-PCR. Exponential amplification used communal superprimers after tagged nested gene-specific primers in ARM-PCR. In TCRdb, the multiplex PCR reads were re-called with MiXCR into one record per CDR3 protein. The sample lists 4,500 to 5,000 distinct CDR3 sequences, 78% occurring once. The sequenced material came from total T cells sorted from blood. The receptors originated from a man in his forties in good health.

The chain uses TRBV30 and TRBJ1-5; D might be TRBD1 (5 bases). Trimming left V 2 bases short and J 1 base short, with 15 bases between. This CDR3 contains 16 residues. Per germline, CDR1 GTSNPN and CDR2 SVGIG (reference sequence). The DNA for the CDR3 is TGTGCCTGGAGTACTGCCGGGACGGCGAGCAATCAGCCCCAGCATTTT. It codes for CAWSTAGTASNQPQHF.

The rearrangement links TRBV25-1 to TRBJ2-7, with D hard to call. Germline CDR1 and CDR2: MGHDK and SYGVNS. The ends were cut back, 8 bases at V and 1 base at J, with 9 bases in the middle. The CDR3 loop spans 12 amino acids. The CDR3 DNA reads TGTGCCAGCGATGGCGGATCCTACGAGCAGTACTTC. Translation gives CASDGGSYEQYF.

This clonotype has a single count. The chain has TRBV30 and TRBJ1-5; D is unclear. The V gene lost 0 bases and the J gene lost 1 base, with 4 bases spanning the gap. Looked up from germline, CDR1 is GTSNPN and CDR2 is SVGIG (reference sequence). The CDR3 is 13 amino acids. The CDR3 is CAWSVGSNQPQHF. For the CDR3, the DNA is TGTGCCTGGAGTGTGGGGAGCAATCAGCCCCAGCATTTT.

The genes are TRBV11-2 and TRBJ2-5; the D gene is possibly TRBD1 (6 bases). Trimming left V 0 bases short and J 4 bases short, with 21 bases between. The length of the CDR3 is 18 residues. CDR1 and CDR2 from the germline V gene are SGHAT and FQNNGV. The CDR3 DNA sequence: TGTGCCAGCAGCTTAGATCCCGACAGGAGAGAGTTCCCAGAGACCCAGTACTTC. Amino acid sequence: CASSLDPDRREFPETQYF.

The chain couples TRBV29-1 to TRBJ2-7; no firm D call. Trimming took off 4 bases at V and 5 bases at J, with 6 bases between the two ends. Germline CDR1 reads SQVTM; CDR2 reads ANQGSEA. The CDR3 covers 10 residues. The CDR3 loop reads CSVVYDEQYF. Here the CDR3 DNA reads TGCAGCGTTGTTTACGACGAGCAGTACTTC.

The rearrangement links TRBV6-6 to TRBJ2-5, with a weak D call TRBD2 (5 bases). Germline CDR1 and CDR2: MNHNY and SVGAGI (reference sequence). The length of the CDR3 is 14 residues. Between the trimmed V and J ends, which lost 6 bases and 5 bases, there was a span of 16 bases. CDR3 amino acids: CASSLDGWEETQYF. The CDR3 DNA is TGTGCCAGCAGCCTCGACGGGTGGGAGGAGACCCAGTACTTC.

The chain couples TRBV6-6 to TRBJ1-2; D is ambiguous. The CDR3 sequence is 12 residues long. Deletions cut 4 bases from V and 7 bases from J, with 10 bases between. CDR1 and CDR2 (germline): MNHNY, SVGAGI (reference sequence). The CDR3 region is CASSLELGGYTF. In nucleotides, the CDR3 is TGTGCCAGCAGTTTAGAGTTAGGTGGCTACACCTTC.

The V gene is TRBV6-5, the J gene TRBJ1-1; 8 positions match TRBD1. Germline V gene lookup returns CDR1 MNHEY and CDR2 SVGAGI. The CDR3 extends over 16 amino acids. J was trimmed by 5 bases and V by 5 bases; bases with no gene match: 13. The CDR3 DNA reads as TGTGCCAGCAGTGCCCCCGACAGGGGTTGGAAGACTGAAGCTTTCTTT. Encoded protein: CASSAPDRGWKTEAFF.

The V call is TRBV11-2, the J call TRBJ2-7; 9 bases are a match to TRBD1. V shed 4 bases, J shed 3 bases, and the junction held 10 bases outside the gene matches. The germline CDR1 and CDR2 sequences are SGHAT and FQNNGV. CDR3 length equals 16 residues. This chain's CDR3 is CASSSGQGWRDYEQYF. In DNA form, the CDR3 reads TGTGCCAGCAGCTCGGGACAGGGCTGGCGGGACTACGAGCAGTACTTC.

About this clonotype: This is likely a read error, given that the CDR3 carries no conserved phenylalanine or tryptophan at its end. The CDR3 sequence: CASSLLTSLAEAYNEQFL. The CDR3, as DNA: TGTGCCAGCAGCCTACTGACTTCGCTAGCAGAAGCCTACAATGAGCAGTTCCTC. J is TRBJ2-1 and V is TRBV13; possibly TRBD2 for D (5 bases). Per the germline V gene, CDR1 is PRHDT and CDR2 is FYEKMQ (reference sequence). V was trimmed by 5 bases and J by 2 bases, leaving 22 bases between them. The CDR3 has 18 amino acids.

This chain links TRBV6-2 or TRBV6-3 with TRBJ1-1, with D possibly being TRBD1 (5 bases). CDR3 length: 13 amino acids. Germline loops: CDR1 MNHEY, CDR2 SVGEGT. V was pared by 7 bases and J by 11 bases, with 20 bases between. CDR3: CASTSRTQRWAFF. CDR3 DNA sequence: TGTGCCAGCACTTCCAGGACACAACGCTGGGCTTTCTTT.

The table lists this clonotype with a few counts. The chain has TRBV11-2 and TRBJ2-1, with TRBD2 matching 8 bases. The CDR3 is 16 amino acids. Germline trimming cut 4 bases from V and 2 bases from J; bases unmatched to any gene: 7. CDR1 and CDR2 (germline): SGHAT, FQNNGV. CDR3 DNA: TGTGCCAGCAGCTCCGGGGGGGAGGGGGCCTACAATGAGCAGTTCTTC. Translating it yields CASSSGGEGAYNEQFF.

The V and J genes are TRBV14 and TRBJ2-7, with 7 bases identical to TRBD2. CDR3 length equals 13 residues. V lost 5 bases and J lost 6; bases outside the gene matches: 7. Germline V lookup: CDR1 SGHDN, CDR2 FVKESK. The DNA for the CDR3 is TGTGCCAGCAGCATGGGAGGGGCCTTCGAGCAGTACTTC. Translation gives CASSMGGAFEQYF.

The V gene is TRBV20-1, the J gene TRBJ1-1, with a tentative D call TRBD1 (6 bases). The CDR3 covers 13 residues. V lost 6 bases, J lost 5 bases, and 16 bases lay in between. Per germline, CDR1 DFQATT and CDR2 SNEGSKA (reference sequence). Written as DNA, the CDR3 is TGCAGTGCCGAGAGGGGGGGACGGACTGAAGCTTTCTTT. Translating gives CSAERGGRTEAFF.

This chain joins TRBV2 and TRBJ2-7, with TRBD2 as a possible D gene (5 bases). Germline CDR1 reads SNHLY; CDR2 reads FYNNEI. CDR3 length: 15 residues. V was pared by 7 bases and J by 0 bases, with 16 bases between. CDR3 amino acids: CASIDRTSSSYEQYF. CDR3 DNA: TGTGCCAGCATCGACCGGACTTCAAGCTCCTACGAGCAGTACTTC.

The chain links TRBV11-2 to TRBJ2-7; D gene ambiguous. V was shortened by 5 bases and J by 0 bases, with 11 bases between the two germline ends. The CDR3 sequence is 14 residues long. CDR1 and CDR2 (germline): SGHAT, FQNNGV. The CDR3 reads CASSLSSVSYEQYF. CDR3 bases: TGTGCCAGCAGCCTTAGCTCAGTCTCCTACGAGCAGTACTTC.

The rearrangement joins TRBV5-5 to TRBJ2-1, with D unclear. Between the trimmed V and J ends, which lost 4 bases and 8 bases, there was a span of 7 bases. This CDR3 spans 11 amino acids. CDR1 is SGHKS and CDR2 is YYEKEE in the germline V gene (reference sequence). The DNA of the CDR3 is TGTGCCAGCAGCCCCAGTTATGAGCAGTTCTTC. This gives the protein CASSPSYEQFF. Drawing the rest from reference TRBV5-5 and TRBJ2-1, the complete variable domain is DAGVTQSPTHLIKTRGQQVTLRCSPISGHKSVSWYQQVLGQGPQFIFQYYEKEERGRGNFPDRFSARQFPNYSSELNVNALLLGDSALYLCASSPSYEQFFGPGTRLTVL.

This chain connects TRBV20-1 to TRBJ2-5, with no clear D. Trimming took 6 bases from V and 5 from J, leaving 10 bases between them. CDR3 size: 11 residues. Germline V gene lookup returns CDR1 DFQATT and CDR2 SNEGSKA (reference sequence). The CDR3 region is CSATRLETQYF. DNA of the CDR3: TGCAGTGCAACCCGGTTGGAGACCCAGTACTTC.

The chain recombines TRBV10-3 with TRBJ2-1; TRBD2 agrees at 8 bases. Trimming removed 2 bases from V and 4 bases from J; junction bases left unmatched: 7. The CDR3 totals 16 residues. Per germline, CDR1 ENHRY and CDR2 SYGVKD. CDR3 region: CAISEIRLALYNEQFF. The CDR3 DNA reads as TGTGCCATCAGTGAGATTCGACTAGCGCTTTACAATGAGCAGTTCTTC.

The chain couples TRBV6-1 to TRBJ2-2, with a tentative D call TRBD1 (6 bases). Between the trimmed V and J ends, which lost 8 bases and 2 bases, there was a span of 12 bases. The germline V gene has CDR1 MNHNS and CDR2 SASEGT. This CDR3 is built from 14 residues. The CDR3 reads CASDGQLNTGELFF. The CDR3, as DNA: TGTGCCAGCGACGGACAGTTAAACACCGGGGAGCTGTTTTTT.

The chain has TRBV20-1 and TRBJ2-1; 9 nucleotides align to TRBD2. The CDR3 is made up of 13 amino acids. J lost 7 bases, V lost 6 bases, and 7 bases had no gene match. Germline V lookup: CDR1 DFQATT, CDR2 SNEGSKA (reference sequence). The CDR3: CSAPMLAGNEQFF. CDR3 nucleotides: TGCAGTGCCCCCATGCTAGCGGGGAATGAGCAGTTCTTC.

The V call is TRBV7-9, the J call TRBJ2-5; D is unresolved. V lost 8 bases and J 5 bases, leaving 18 bases between the germline ends. The CDR3 spans 14 residues. Germline CDR1 reads SEHNR; CDR2 reads FQNEAQ (reference sequence). In DNA form, the CDR3 reads TGTGCCAGCCGGACCATCGGGCCTGAGGAGACCCAGTACTTC. This translates into CASRTIGPEETQYF.

The chain couples TRBV28 to TRBJ2-7, with D uncertain. CDR3 length: 13 residues. Germline CDR1 and CDR2: MDHEN and SYDVKM. Trimming removed 3 bases at V and 2 bases at J, with 8 bases between. CDR3 coding DNA: TGTGCCAGCAGTTTCTCCAGCCCCTACGAGCAGTACTTC. It encodes CASSFSSPYEQYF.

This clonotype was seen a handful of times. The rearrangement uses TRBV5-1 and TRBJ2-3; TRBD2 is a possible D gene (5 bases). The length of the CDR3 is 13 residues. In germline, CDR1 is SGHRS, CDR2 YFSETQ. Trimming removed 2 bases at V and 7 bases at J, with 11 bases between. The CDR3 DNA follows: TGCGCCAGCAGCTTCAAGGACTTTAATACGCAGTATTTT. It specifies CASSFKDFNTQYF.

J is TRBJ2-1 and V is TRBV10-3; D possibly uses TRBD1 or TRBD2 (5 bases each). Germline V gene sequence: CDR1 ENHRY, CDR2 SYGVKD. Trimming shortened V by 8 bases and J by 7 bases, and 12 bases separated the two germline ends. The CDR3 contains 12 residues. In nucleotides, the CDR3 is TGTGCCATCGCCGGGACGGGAAATGAGCAGTTCTTC. Translated, it gives CAIAGTGNEQFF.